This T cell receptor beta chain was sequenced for a study of human T cells and chemical hapten exposure. Time point reported: patch test 1, 2 weeks after DPC sensitization. Treatment given: therapeutic diphenylcyclopropenone sensitization with weekly scalp DPC. This clonotype was detected only a few times. Its target is unknown. Study-level points and caveats: With DPC sensitization, TCRs exceeding 1 in 1000 frequency showed no change. Clustering by CDR3 similarity yielded significantly more large clusters from expanded TCRs than controls.

The CDR3 is made up of 15 amino acids. CDR1 SGHRS and CDR2 YFSETQ come from the germline V gene. Trimming took 2 bases from V and 3 from J; bases not matched to a gene: 4. TCRdb itself ran the RACE reads through MiXCR, one entry per CDR3 protein. The sample carries over 95,000 distinct CDR3 sequences, around 12% recorded once. This TCR came from a woman aged 40 to 50 with alopecia areata. Some clones in this sample may be carry-over from other donors' samples. The chain links TRBV5-1 to TRBJ2-1, with 8 bases identical to TRBD2. Specimen: whole blood, collected in connection with sensitization to the hapten diphenylcyclopropenone (DPC). Written as DNA, the CDR3 is TGCGCCAGCAGCTTAACCAGCGGGGGCTACAATGAGCAGTTCTTC. Translating gives CASSLTSGGYNEQFF.